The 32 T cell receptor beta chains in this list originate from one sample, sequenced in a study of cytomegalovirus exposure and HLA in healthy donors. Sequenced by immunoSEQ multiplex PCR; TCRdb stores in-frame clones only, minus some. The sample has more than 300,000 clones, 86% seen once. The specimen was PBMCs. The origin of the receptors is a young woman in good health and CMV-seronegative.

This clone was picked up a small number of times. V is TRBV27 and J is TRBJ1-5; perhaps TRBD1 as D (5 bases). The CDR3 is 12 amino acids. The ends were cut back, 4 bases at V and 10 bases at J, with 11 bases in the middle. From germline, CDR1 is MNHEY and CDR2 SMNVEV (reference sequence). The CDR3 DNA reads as TGTGCCAGCAGTTCCAGGGTAGGACCCCAGCATTTT. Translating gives CASSSRVGPQHF.

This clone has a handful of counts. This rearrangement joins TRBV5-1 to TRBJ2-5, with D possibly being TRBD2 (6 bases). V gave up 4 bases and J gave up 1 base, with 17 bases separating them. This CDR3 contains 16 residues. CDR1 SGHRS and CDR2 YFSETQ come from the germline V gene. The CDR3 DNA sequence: TGCGCCAGCAGCAAATCCACGGGGGACCGCCAAGAGACCCAGTACTTC. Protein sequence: CASSKSTGDRQETQYF.

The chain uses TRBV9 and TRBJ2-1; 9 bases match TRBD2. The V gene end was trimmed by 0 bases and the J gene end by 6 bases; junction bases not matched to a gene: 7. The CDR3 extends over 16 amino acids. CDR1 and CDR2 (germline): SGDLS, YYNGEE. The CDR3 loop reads CASSVGASGAPNEQFF. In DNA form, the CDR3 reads TGTGCCAGCAGCGTAGGGGCTAGCGGGGCCCCCAATGAGCAGTTCTTC.

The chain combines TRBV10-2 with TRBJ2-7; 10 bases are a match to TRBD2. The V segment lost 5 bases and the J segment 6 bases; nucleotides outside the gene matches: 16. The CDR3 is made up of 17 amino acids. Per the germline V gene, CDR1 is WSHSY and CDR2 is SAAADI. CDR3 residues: CASSRTMVPSGSGEQYF. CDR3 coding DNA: TGCGCCAGCAGTAGGACGATGGTGCCTAGCGGGAGCGGCGAGCAGTACTTC.

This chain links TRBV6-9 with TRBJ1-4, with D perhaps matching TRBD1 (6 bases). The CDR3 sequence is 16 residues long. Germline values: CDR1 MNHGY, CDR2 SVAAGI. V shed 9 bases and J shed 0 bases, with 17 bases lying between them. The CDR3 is CARIVTGTSTNEKLFF. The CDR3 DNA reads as TGTGCCAGAATTGTGACAGGCACTTCAACTAATGAAAAACTGTTTTTT.

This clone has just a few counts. CDR3 sequence reads: CASSLQGLGETQYF. CDR3 nucleotide sequence: TGTGCCAGCTCACTTCAGGGGCTCGGAGAGACCCAGTACTTC. J is TRBJ2-5 and V is TRBV18; tentative D call: TRBD1 (6 bases). V lost 4 bases and J lost 4, with 13 bases in between. CDR1 and CDR2 from the germline V gene are KGHSH and LQKENI. The length of the CDR3 is 14 residues.

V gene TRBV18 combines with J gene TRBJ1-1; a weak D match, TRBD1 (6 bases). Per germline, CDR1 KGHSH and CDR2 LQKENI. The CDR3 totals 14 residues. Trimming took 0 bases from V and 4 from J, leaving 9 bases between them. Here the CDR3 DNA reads TGTGCCAGCTCACCACCGGACAGACCCACTGAAGCTTTCTTT. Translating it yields CASSPPDRPTEAFF.

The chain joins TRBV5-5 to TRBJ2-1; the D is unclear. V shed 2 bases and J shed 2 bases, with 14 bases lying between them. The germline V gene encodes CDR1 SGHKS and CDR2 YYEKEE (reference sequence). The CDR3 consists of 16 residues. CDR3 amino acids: CASSFPVVGPYNEQFF. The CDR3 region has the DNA TGTGCCAGCAGCTTTCCTGTCGTGGGCCCCTACAATGAGCAGTTCTTC.

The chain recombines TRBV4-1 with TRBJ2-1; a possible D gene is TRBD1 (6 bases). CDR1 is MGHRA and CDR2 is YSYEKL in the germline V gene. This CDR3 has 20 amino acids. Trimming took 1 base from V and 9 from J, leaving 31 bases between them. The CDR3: CASSQAMDLPWTRGYGEQFF. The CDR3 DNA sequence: TGCGCCAGCAGCCAAGCGATGGACCTCCCTTGGACAAGGGGGTATGGTGAGCAGTTCTTC.

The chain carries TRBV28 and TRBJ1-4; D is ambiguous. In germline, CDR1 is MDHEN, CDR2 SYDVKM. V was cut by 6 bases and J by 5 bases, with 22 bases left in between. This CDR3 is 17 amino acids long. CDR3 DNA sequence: TGTGCCAGCAGCCTCCTAGGGAGAGGGCAGCTCAATGAAAAACTGTTTTTT. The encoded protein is CASSLLGRGQLNEKLFF.

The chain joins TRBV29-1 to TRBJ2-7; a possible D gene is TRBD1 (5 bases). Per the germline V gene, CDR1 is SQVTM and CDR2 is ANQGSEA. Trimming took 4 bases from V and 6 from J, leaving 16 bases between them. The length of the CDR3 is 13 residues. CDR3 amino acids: CSVVTEVQVEQYF. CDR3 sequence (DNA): TGCAGCGTTGTGACAGAGGTTCAGGTCGAGCAGTACTTC.

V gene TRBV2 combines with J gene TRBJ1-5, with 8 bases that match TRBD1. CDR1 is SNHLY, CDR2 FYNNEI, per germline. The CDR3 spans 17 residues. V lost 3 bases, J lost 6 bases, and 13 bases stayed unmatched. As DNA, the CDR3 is TGTGCCAGCAGTGACGCCAGGGGGCCAGGCAGCCCTCAGCCCCAGCATTTT. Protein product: CASSDARGPGSPQPQHF.

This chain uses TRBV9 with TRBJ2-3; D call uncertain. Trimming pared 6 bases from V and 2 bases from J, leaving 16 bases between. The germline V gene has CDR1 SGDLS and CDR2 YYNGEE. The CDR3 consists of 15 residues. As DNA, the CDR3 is TGTGCCAGCATGAGGTACGGCAGATCCACAGATACGCAGTATTTT. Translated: CASMRYGRSTDTQYF.

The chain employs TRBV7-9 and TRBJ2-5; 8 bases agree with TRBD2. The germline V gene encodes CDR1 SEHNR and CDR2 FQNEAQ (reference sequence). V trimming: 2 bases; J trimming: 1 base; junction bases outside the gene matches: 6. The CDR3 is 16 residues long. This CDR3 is CASSLRLAGTQETQYF. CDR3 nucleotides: TGTGCCAGCAGCTTACGTCTAGCGGGCACCCAAGAGACCCAGTACTTC.

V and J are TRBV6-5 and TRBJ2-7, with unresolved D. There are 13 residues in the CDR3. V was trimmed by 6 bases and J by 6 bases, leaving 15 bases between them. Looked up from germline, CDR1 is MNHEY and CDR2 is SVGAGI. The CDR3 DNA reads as TGTGCCAGCAGCCGTAATGAGGAGCGCGAGCAGTACTTC. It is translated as CASSRNEEREQYF.

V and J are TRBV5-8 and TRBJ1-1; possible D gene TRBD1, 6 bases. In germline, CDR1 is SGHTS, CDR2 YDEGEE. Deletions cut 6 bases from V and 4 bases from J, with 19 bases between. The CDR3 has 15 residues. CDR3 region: CASNLPGGAGTEAFF. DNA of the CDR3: TGTGCCAGCAACCTCCCTGGGGGGGCAGGCACTGAAGCTTTCTTT.

Here the CDR3 reads CASSDSMAGAGYTF. The CDR3 coding sequence is TGTGCCAGCAGTGACTCGATGGCAGGGGCTGGCTACACCTTC. The chain couples TRBV6-4 to TRBJ1-2; D might be TRBD1 (6 bases). Germline V gene lookup returns CDR1 MRHNA and CDR2 SNTAGT. V lost 0 bases, J lost 7 bases, and 12 bases lay in between. There are 14 residues in the CDR3.

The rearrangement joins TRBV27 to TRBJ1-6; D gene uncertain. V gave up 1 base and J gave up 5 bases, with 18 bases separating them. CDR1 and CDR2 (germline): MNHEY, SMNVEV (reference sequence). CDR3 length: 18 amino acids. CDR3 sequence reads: CASSLLQPLGRNNSPLHF. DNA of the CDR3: TGTGCCAGCAGTTTATTACAGCCCCTGGGCAGAAATAATTCACCCCTCCACTTT.

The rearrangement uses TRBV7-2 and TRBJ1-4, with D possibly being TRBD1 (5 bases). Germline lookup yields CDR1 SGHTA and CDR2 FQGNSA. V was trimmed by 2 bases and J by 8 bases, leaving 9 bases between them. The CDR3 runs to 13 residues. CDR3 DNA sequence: TGTGCCAGCAGCTTAAGGGAGGGGGAAAAACTGTTTTTT. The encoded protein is CASSLREGEKLFF.

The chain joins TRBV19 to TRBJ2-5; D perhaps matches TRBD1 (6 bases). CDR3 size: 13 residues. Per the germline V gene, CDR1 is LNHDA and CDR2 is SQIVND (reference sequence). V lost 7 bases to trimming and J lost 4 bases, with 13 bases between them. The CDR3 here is CASTYREGETQYF. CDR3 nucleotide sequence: TGTGCCAGTACCTACAGGGAAGGAGAGACCCAGTACTTC.

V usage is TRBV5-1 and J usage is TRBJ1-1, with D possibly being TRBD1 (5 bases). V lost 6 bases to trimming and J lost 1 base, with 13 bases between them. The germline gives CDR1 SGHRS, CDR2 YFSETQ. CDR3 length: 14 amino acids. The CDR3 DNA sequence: TGCGCCAGCACCCAGGACACTACGAACACTGAAGCTTTCTTT. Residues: CASTQDTTNTEAFF.

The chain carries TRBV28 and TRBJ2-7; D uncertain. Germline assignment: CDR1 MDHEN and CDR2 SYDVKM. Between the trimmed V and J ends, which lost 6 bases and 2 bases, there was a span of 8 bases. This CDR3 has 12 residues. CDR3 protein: CASSLLAYEQYF. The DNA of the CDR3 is TGTGCCAGCAGCCTTCTCGCCTACGAGCAGTACTTC.

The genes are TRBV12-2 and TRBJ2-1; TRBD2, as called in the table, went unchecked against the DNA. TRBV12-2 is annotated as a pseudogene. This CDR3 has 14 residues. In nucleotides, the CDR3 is TGTGCAAGTCGCTCGAGGGACTCTGACAATGAGCAGTTCTTC. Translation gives CASRSRDSDNEQFF.

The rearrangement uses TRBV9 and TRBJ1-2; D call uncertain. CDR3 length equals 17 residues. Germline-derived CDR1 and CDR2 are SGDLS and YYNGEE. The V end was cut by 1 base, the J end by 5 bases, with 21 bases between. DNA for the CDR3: TGTGCCAGCAGCGTAAGGTCGGCGGGAGTAGGCTATTATGGCTACACCTTC. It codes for CASSVRSAGVGYYGYTF.

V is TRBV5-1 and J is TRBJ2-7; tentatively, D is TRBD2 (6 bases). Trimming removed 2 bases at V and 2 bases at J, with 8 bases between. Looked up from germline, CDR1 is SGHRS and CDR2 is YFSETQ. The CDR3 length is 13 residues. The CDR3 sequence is CASSLAGTYEQYF. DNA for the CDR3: TGCGCCAGCAGCTTAGCGGGTACCTACGAGCAGTACTTC.

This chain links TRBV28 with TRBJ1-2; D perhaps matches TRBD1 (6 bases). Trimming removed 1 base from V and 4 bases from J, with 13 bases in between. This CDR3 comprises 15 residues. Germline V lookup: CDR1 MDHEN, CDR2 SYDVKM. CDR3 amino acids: CASSLLPRGGYGYTF. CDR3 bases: TGTGCCAGCAGTTTATTACCCCGAGGGGGCTATGGCTACACCTTC.

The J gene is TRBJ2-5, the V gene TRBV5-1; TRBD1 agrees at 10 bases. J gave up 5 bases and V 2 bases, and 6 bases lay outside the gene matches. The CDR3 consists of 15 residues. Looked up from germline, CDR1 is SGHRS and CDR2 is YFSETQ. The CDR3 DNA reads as TGCGCCAGCAGCTTAGGATCGGACAGGGGGGAGACCCAGTACTTC. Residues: CASSLGSDRGETQYF.

This CDR3 is CASSGRYAGDPQETQYF. The CDR3 nucleotides read TGCGCCAGCAGCGGAAGGTATGCGGGGGATCCCCAGGAGACCCAGTACTTC. The chain has TRBV10-2 and TRBJ2-5; the match to TRBD2 covers 7 bases. J was trimmed by 5 bases and V by 6 bases; bases with no gene match: 18. CDR1 and CDR2 from the germline V gene are WSHSY and SAAADI. The CDR3 runs 17 residues.

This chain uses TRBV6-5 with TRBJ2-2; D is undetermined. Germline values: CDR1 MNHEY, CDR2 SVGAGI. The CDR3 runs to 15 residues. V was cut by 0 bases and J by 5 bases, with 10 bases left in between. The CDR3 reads CASSYSRYLTGELFF. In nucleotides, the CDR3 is TGTGCCAGCAGTTACTCGAGATACTTGACCGGGGAGCTGTTTTTT.

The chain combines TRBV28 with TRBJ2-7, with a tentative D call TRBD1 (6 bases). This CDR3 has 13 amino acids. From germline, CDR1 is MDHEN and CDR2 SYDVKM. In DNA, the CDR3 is TGTCCACCCGGGGCAGGGGTAAGTTGCGAGCAGTACTTC. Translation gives CPPGAGVSCEQYF.

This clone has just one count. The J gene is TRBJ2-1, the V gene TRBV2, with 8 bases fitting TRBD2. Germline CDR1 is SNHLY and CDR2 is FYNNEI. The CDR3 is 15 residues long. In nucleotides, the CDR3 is TGTGCTCTACTAGCGGCGGGCAATACCTACAATGAGCAGTTCTTC. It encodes CALLAAGNTYNEQFF.

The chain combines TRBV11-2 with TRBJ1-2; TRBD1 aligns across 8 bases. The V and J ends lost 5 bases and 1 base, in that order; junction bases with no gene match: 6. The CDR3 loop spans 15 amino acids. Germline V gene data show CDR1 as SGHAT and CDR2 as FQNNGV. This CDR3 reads CASSPRTGFNYGYTF. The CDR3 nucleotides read TGTGCCAGCAGCCCCCGGACAGGGTTTAACTATGGCTACACCTTC.